The 16 T cell receptor beta chains below all came from one sample that was sequenced in a study of blood T cell repertoires in COVID-19. TCRdb's table, derived via immunoSEQ multiplex PCR, lists solely in-frame clones and lacks some. The sample contains roughly 700,000 clones, 85% to 90% of which appear only once. Sequenced: peripheral blood. These receptors were collected from a woman under 30 with acute or convalescent COVID-19.

CDR3 sequence reads: CASSIGRTEIYEQYF. The CDR3, as DNA: TGTGCCAGCAGCATCGGTAGGACAGAGATCTACGAGCAGTACTTC. V and J are TRBV7-2 and TRBJ2-7; D is perhaps TRBD1 (6 bases). The CDR3 length is 15 residues. The germline V and J ends were trimmed by 5 bases and 3 bases, with 17 bases remaining between them. The germline CDR1 and CDR2 sequences are SGHTA and FQGNSA.

J is TRBJ1-4 and V is TRBV4-3; D may be TRBD1 (6 bases). V was cut by 0 bases and J by 7 bases, with 15 bases left in between. The CDR3 contains 16 residues. Per germline, CDR1 LGHNA and CDR2 YSLEER. CDR3 DNA sequence: TGCGCCAGCAGCCAAGATCGGGGACAAGTAGTTGAAAAACTGTTTTTT. Translation: CASSQDRGQVVEKLFF.

The chain couples TRBV5-1 to TRBJ1-4; the match to TRBD1 covers 7 bases. Germline values: CDR1 SGHRS, CDR2 YFSETQ. After removal of 2 bases from V and 4 bases from J, the junction contained 5 bases not matched to a gene. The CDR3 contains 15 residues. The CDR3 spells CASSFTGEINEKLFF. CDR3 DNA sequence: TGCGCCAGCAGCTTTACAGGGGAAATTAATGAAAAACTGTTTTTT.

The chain joins TRBV18 to TRBJ1-5; no clear D gene. Germline V CDR1 and CDR2: KGHSH, LQKENI. CDR3 size: 12 residues. Trimming took 3 bases from V and 6 from J, leaving 6 bases between them. CDR3 DNA sequence: TGTGCCAGCTCACCTGCGGGTCAGCCCCAGCATTTT. Its translation is CASSPAGQPQHF.

J is TRBJ1-1 and V is TRBV4-3; maybe TRBD1 (5 bases). V dropped 0 bases and J dropped 11 bases, with 28 bases sitting between them. The CDR3 consists of 18 residues. The germline gives CDR1 LGHNA, CDR2 YSLEER. The chain's CDR3 is CASSQDPQDPVEAGGAFF. CDR3 bases: TGCGCCAGCAGCCAAGATCCCCAAGATCCGGTCGAGGCGGGGGGGGCTTTCTTT.

V and J are TRBV11-2 and TRBJ2-4; 8 nucleotides agree with TRBD1. This CDR3 contains 17 residues. V lost 6 bases to trimming and J lost 0 bases; unmatched junction nucleotides: 10. Germline values: CDR1 SGHAT, CDR2 FQNNGV. The CDR3 sequence: CASRPTSGGLAKNIQYF. CDR3 nucleotides: TGTGCCAGCAGACCCACCTCAGGGGGCCTAGCCAAAAACATTCAGTACTTC.

V usage is TRBV27 and J usage is TRBJ1-1; TRBD1 agrees at 11 bases. The V segment lost 1 base and the J segment 7 bases; nucleotides outside the gene matches: 2. The CDR3 sequence is 14 residues long. Germline V gives CDR1 MNHEY, CDR2 SMNVEV (reference sequence). In DNA, the CDR3 is TGTGCCAGCAGTTTATGGACAGGGGGCAGTGAAGCTTTCTTT. Its protein is CASSLWTGGSEAFF.

V and J are TRBV6-6 and TRBJ2-7, with 11 nucleotides matching TRBD1. Trimming took 6 bases from V and 3 from J; bases not matched to a gene: 7. Looked up from germline, CDR1 is MNHNY and CDR2 is SVGAGI (reference sequence). The CDR3 sequence is 15 residues long. Here the CDR3 reads CASSPGQGAIYEQYF. The CDR3 bases are TGTGCCAGCAGCCCCGGACAGGGGGCTATCTACGAGCAGTACTTC.

The rearrangement uses TRBV14 and TRBJ2-3; 8 bases align to TRBD2. This CDR3 has 16 amino acids. The V gene's germline CDR1 is SGHDN and CDR2 FVKESK. J was trimmed by 2 bases and V by 2 bases; bases with no gene match: 6. The CDR3 protein is CASSQTWRGATDTQYF. The CDR3 DNA sequence: TGTGCCAGCAGCCAAACCTGGCGGGGGGCCACAGATACGCAGTATTTT.

This clone turned up a few times. The chain carries TRBV13 and TRBJ2-7, with 12 bases matching TRBD2. CDR1 is PRHDT and CDR2 is FYEKMQ in the germline V gene (reference sequence). The CDR3 runs to 16 residues. With V trimmed by 1 base and J by 3 bases, 4 bases remained unmatched. The CDR3 region has the DNA TGTGCCAGCAGCTTAGCAGGACTAGCGGGGTACTACGAGCAGTACTTC. Translating gives CASSLAGLAGYYEQYF.

The V and J genes are TRBV5-6 and TRBJ1-2, with 11 bases lining up with TRBD1. Trimming took 0 bases from V and 1 from J; bases not matched to a gene: 2. The CDR3 length is 16 residues. The germline CDR1 and CDR2 sequences are SGHDT and YYEEEE. As DNA, the CDR3 is TGTGCCAGCAGCTTGGACGGGACAGGGGGTAACTATGGCTACACCTTC. Its translation: CASSLDGTGGNYGYTF. Together with reference TRBV5-6 and TRBJ1-2, the CDR3 gives the full variable domain: DAGVTQSPTHLIKTRGQQVTLRCSPKSGHDTVSWYQQALGQGPQFIFQYYEEEERQRGNFPDRFSGHQFPNYSSELNVNALLLGDSALYLCASSLDGTGGNYGYTFGSGTRLTVV.

CDR3 sequence reads: CASSSFTGNQPQHF. The CDR3 nucleotides are TGTGCCAGCAGCTCCTTTACGGGGAATCAGCCCCAGCATTTT. This chain uses TRBV7-2 with TRBJ1-5; D is uncertain. Germline assignment: CDR1 SGHTA and CDR2 FQGNSA. The CDR3 runs 14 residues. Trimming stripped 4 bases from V and 4 bases from J, with 11 bases between.

On this clone itself: The sample carries other DNA sequences with the same CDR3. The rearrangement joins TRBV11-3 to TRBJ1-1; D is uncertain. CDR1 and CDR2 (germline): SGHNT, YENEEA. CDR3 length equals 14 residues. V gave up 1 base and J gave up 1 base, with 7 bases separating them. CDR3 DNA: TGTGCCAGCAGCTTAGGTCGGTCGAACACTGAAGCTTTCTTT. Its protein product is CASSLGRSNTEAFF.

The chain carries TRBV5-1 and TRBJ1-2, with TRBD1 identical over 7 bases. The CDR3 spans 17 residues. After removal of 1 base from V and 6 bases from J, the junction contained 15 bases not matched to a gene. Germline-derived CDR1 and CDR2 are SGHRS and YFSETQ. This CDR3 is CASSLQGKGVGGDGYTF. Here the CDR3 DNA reads TGCGCCAGCAGCTTGCAAGGGAAAGGGGTAGGGGGCGATGGCTACACCTTC.

V usage is TRBV27 and J usage is TRBJ2-1, with 8 bases that match TRBD2. Losses at the gene ends were 5 bases for V and 10 bases for J; bases not matched to a gene: 10. The CDR3 has 14 amino acids. Looked up from germline, CDR1 is MNHEY and CDR2 is SMNVEV (reference sequence). CDR3 coding DNA: TGTGCCAGCAGTCCCTACGGGGGGGCAAGGGAGCAGTTCTTC. Its protein product is CASSPYGGAREQFF.

This clone has just one count. This chain uses TRBV7-9 with TRBJ1-3; 8 bases are a match to TRBD1. Germline CDR1 reads SEHNR; CDR2 reads FQNEAQ (reference sequence). With 4 bases clipped from V and 6 bases from J, the junction kept 8 bases outside the gene matches. The CDR3 runs to 15 residues. DNA for the CDR3: TGTGCCAGCAGCTACCGACAGGGGCTCCAAAACACCATATATTTT. This translates into CASSYRQGLQNTIYF.